Shown below are 26 T cell receptor beta chains from a single sample sequenced in a study of blood T cell repertoires in COVID-19. The assay was immunoSEQ multiplex PCR, and TCRdb's table has in-frame clones only and misses some. This repertoire shows about 140,000 clones, roughly four fifths found once; its top ten account for roughly 1.6%. The specimen sequenced was peripheral blood. All receptors derive from a human donor in a cohort sampled during active COVID-19.

The V gene is TRBV6-5, the J gene TRBJ2-6, with 9 bases that match TRBD1. The CDR3 has 16 residues. V trimming: 4 bases; J trimming: 2 bases; junction bases outside the gene matches: 3. Germline CDR1 MNHEY, CDR2 SVGAGI. CDR3 nucleotide sequence: TGTGCCAGCAGTTCAACAGGGGGCGCTGGGGCCAACGTCCTGACTTTC. Residues: CASSSTGGAGANVLTF.

The CDR3 nucleotides read TGTGCCAGCCAACGTCGGGGACAGGGGGTCGAGCAGTACTTC. It yields the protein CASQRRGQGVEQYF. The chain joins TRBV2 to TRBJ2-7; 11 bases map to TRBD1. Germline CDR1 SNHLY, CDR2 FYNNEI. V lost 8 bases, J lost 6 bases, and 9 bases stayed unmatched. There are 14 residues in the CDR3. Full variable domain (rest looked up from reference TRBV2 and TRBJ2-7): EPEVTQTPSHQVTQMGQEVILRCVPISNHLYFYWYRQILGQKVEFLVSFYNNEISEKSEIFDDQFSVERPDGSNFTLKIRSTKLEDSAMYFCASQRRGQGVEQYFGPGTRLTVT.

The chain is built from TRBV9 and TRBJ2-3; TRBD1 matches 9 bases. This CDR3 has 15 residues. The germline gives CDR1 SGDLS, CDR2 YYNGEE. The junction had 8 bases not matched to a gene; V was cut back by 2 bases and J by 7 bases. DNA of the CDR3: TGTGCCAGCAGCGTGGTGACAGGGGGTTTCAATACGCAGTATTTT. This codes for CASSVVTGGFNTQYF.

V gene TRBV6-5 combines with J gene TRBJ2-1, with TRBD1 matching over 8 bases. The germline V gene has CDR1 MNHEY and CDR2 SVGAGI. The CDR3 sequence is 16 residues long. J was trimmed by 6 bases and V by 0 bases; bases with no gene match: 7. CDR3 sequence reads: CASSYSSRGRFNEQFF. CDR3 DNA sequence: TGTGCCAGCAGTTACTCGAGCAGGGGGCGCTTCAATGAGCAGTTCTTC.

This chain uses TRBV19 with TRBJ2-5; D might be TRBD2 (6 bases). The CDR3 is 16 amino acids. The germline V and J ends were trimmed by 0 bases and 5 bases, with 16 bases remaining between them. Germline loops: CDR1 LNHDA, CDR2 SQIVND (reference sequence). This chain's CDR3 is CASSIDPAGSGETQYF. For the CDR3, the DNA is TGTGCCAGTAGTATAGATCCGGCGGGATCGGGGGAGACCCAGTACTTC.

For this clone: Other nucleotide sequences in the sample specify the same CDR3. This chain uses TRBV27 with TRBJ2-2; the D gene is possibly TRBD2 (6 bases). The CDR3 length is 15 residues. The germline CDR1 and CDR2 sequences are MNHEY and SMNVEV (reference sequence). The V gene lost 2 bases and the J gene lost 2 bases, with 9 bases spanning the gap. The CDR3 is CASSLRGINTGELFF. DNA for the CDR3: TGTGCCAGCAGTTTACGGGGGATAAACACCGGGGAGCTGTTTTTT.

The J gene is TRBJ1-2, the V gene TRBV12-3 or TRBV12-4, with TRBD1 as a possible D gene (5 bases). This CDR3 spans 13 amino acids. V shed 3 bases and J shed 5 bases, with 10 bases lying between them. CDR3 protein: CASSFQGPYGYTF. In nucleotides, the CDR3 is TGTGCCAGCAGTTTTCAGGGCCCTTATGGCTACACCTTC.

This chain joins TRBV3-1 (or the pseudogene TRBV3-2) and TRBJ2-3; 8 bases are a match to TRBD2. The CDR3 sequence is 15 residues long. With V trimmed by 6 bases and J by 0 bases, 5 bases remained unmatched. In germline, CDR1 is LGHDT, CDR2 YNNKEL (reference sequence). In nucleotides, the CDR3 is TGTGCCAGCAGGGGACTAGGGGTTAGCACAGATACGCAGTATTTT. Translation gives CASRGLGVSTDTQYF.

V usage is TRBV5-1 and J usage is TRBJ2-7; the D gene is possibly TRBD2 (6 bases). V lost 1 base, J lost 0 bases, and 14 bases lay in between. CDR1 and CDR2 from the germline V gene are SGHRS and YFSETQ. The CDR3 has 16 amino acids. This CDR3 is CASSLYGGLDSYEQYF. CDR3 in DNA: TGCGCCAGCAGCTTGTATGGAGGGCTAGACTCCTACGAGCAGTACTTC.

CDR3 region: CASSLTGGQPQHF. CDR3 sequence (DNA): TGTGCCAGCAGTTTAACAGGGGGGCAGCCCCAGCATTTT. This chain uses TRBV12-3 or TRBV12-4 with TRBJ1-5; 8 positions agree with TRBD1. CDR3 length: 13 amino acids. Trimming took 2 bases from V and 7 from J; bases not matched to a gene: 1.

The V gene is TRBV19, the J gene TRBJ2-7; 9 positions agree with TRBD2. The trim removed 4 bases at V and 6 bases at J, leaving 4 bases unmatched. The CDR3 consists of 13 residues. Germline-derived CDR1 and CDR2 are LNHDA and SQIVND (reference sequence). CDR3 bases: TGTGCCAGTAGTAGCGGGAGGGCCTTCGAGCAGTACTTC. Its protein is CASSSGRAFEQYF.

V and J are TRBV7-9 and TRBJ2-7; 8 bases fit TRBD2. CDR3 length: 15 amino acids. In germline, CDR1 is SEHNR, CDR2 FQNEAQ (reference sequence). The V and J ends lost 1 base and 2 bases, in that order; junction bases with no gene match: 4. The CDR3 spells CASSLGLAGPYEQYF. DNA for the CDR3: TGTGCCAGCAGCTTAGGGCTAGCGGGCCCCTACGAGCAGTACTTC.

The genes are TRBV5-1 and TRBJ2-1, with D possibly TRBD2 on 6 matching bases. Trimming took off 1 base at V and 8 bases at J, with 13 bases between the two ends. The length of the CDR3 is 14 residues. Looked up from germline, CDR1 is SGHRS and CDR2 is YFSETQ. The DNA of the CDR3 is TGCGCCAGCAGCTTGTCCCTAGCGTTGGATGAGCAGTTCTTC. Translated, it gives CASSLSLALDEQFF.

The chain has TRBV18 and TRBJ1-1; D is undetermined. This CDR3 is 13 amino acids long. The V gene's germline CDR1 is KGHSH and CDR2 LQKENI. Trimming removed 2 bases from V and 3 bases from J, with 7 bases in between. Written as DNA, the CDR3 is TGTGCCAGCTCACCAGGAGCAGACACTGAAGCTTTCTTT. Translation: CASSPGADTEAFF.

The chain links TRBV28 to TRBJ2-3; 8 bases fit TRBD2. From germline, CDR1 is MDHEN and CDR2 SYDVKM. V dropped 11 bases and J dropped 0; count of bases not matched to a gene: 13. The CDR3 extends over 16 amino acids. The chain's CDR3 is CAAGGSGSPSTDTQYF. CDR3 in DNA: TGTGCCGCGGGAGGTAGTGGGAGTCCTAGCACAGATACGCAGTATTTT.

The genes are TRBV6-5 and TRBJ2-1; D is possibly TRBD1 (5 bases). This CDR3 region has 12 residues. Trimming took off 7 bases at V and 5 bases at J, with 9 bases between the two ends. Germline CDR1 and CDR2: MNHEY and SVGAGI. This chain's CDR3 is CASTNRHNEQFF. CDR3 nucleotide sequence: TGTGCCAGCACCAACAGGCACAATGAGCAGTTCTTC.

The CDR3 nucleotides read TGTGCCAGCTCACCAGGGCAGGGGGGCACTGAAGCTTTCTTT. Protein product: CASSPGQGGTEAFF. This sequence joins TRBV18 and TRBJ1-1, with TRBD1 identical over 7 bases. Germline V lookup: CDR1 KGHSH, CDR2 LQKENI. The CDR3 runs 14 residues. The V gene end was trimmed by 2 bases and the J gene end by 4 bases; junction bases not matched to a gene: 4. Full variable domain (remainder filled in from reference TRBV18 and TRBJ1-1): NAGVMQNPRHLVRRRGQEARLRCSPMKGHSHVYWYRQLPEEGLKFMVYLQKENIIDESGMPKERFSAEFPKEGPSILRIQQVVRGDSAAYFCASSPGQGGTEAFFGQGTRLTVV.

The rearrangement joins TRBV2 to TRBJ2-5; 10 bases are shared with TRBD2. The CDR3 is 16 amino acids. CDR1 is SNHLY, CDR2 FYNNEI, per germline. Germline trimming cut 4 bases from V and 2 bases from J; bases unmatched to any gene: 7. CDR3 nucleotide sequence: TGTGCCAGCAGTGTCCCGGTAGCGGGGGGTCAAGAGACCCAGTACTTC. It translates to CASSVPVAGGQETQYF.

The chain uses TRBV12-3 or TRBV12-4 and TRBJ1-5; D is uncertain. CDR3 length: 13 residues. Trimming shortened V by 5 bases and J by 6 bases, and 11 bases separated the two germline ends. The CDR3 region has the DNA TGTGCCAGCAGTCGCGAACGGTTTCAGCCCCAGCATTTT. Its translation is CASSRERFQPQHF.

The chain employs TRBV24-1 and TRBJ2-5, with 7 bases that match TRBD1. Germline loops: CDR1 KGHDR, CDR2 SFDVKD. The trim removed 2 bases at V and 4 bases at J, leaving 6 bases unmatched. The CDR3 runs to 15 residues. CDR3 amino acids: CATSDSQGRSETQYF. The CDR3 nucleotides are TGTGCCACCAGTGATTCACAGGGGCGGTCAGAGACCCAGTACTTC.

This clone was observed a few times. The chain carries TRBV6-6 and TRBJ2-1, with D possibly matching TRBD1 (5 bases). The CDR3 has 10 residues. The V gene's germline CDR1 is MNHNY and CDR2 SVGAGI (reference sequence). Trimming cost V 7 bases and J 8 bases, with 6 bases left between them. CDR3: CASKTDEQFF. CDR3 coding DNA: TGTGCCAGCAAGACAGATGAGCAGTTCTTC.

The V gene is TRBV27, the J gene TRBJ2-7; tentative D call: TRBD1 (6 bases). There are 15 residues in the CDR3. V shed 3 bases and J shed 3 bases, with 15 bases lying between them. Germline V gives CDR1 MNHEY, CDR2 SMNVEV (reference sequence). The CDR3 region is CASSFARQGIYEQYF. CDR3 nucleotide sequence: TGTGCCAGCAGTTTCGCGAGGCAGGGGATCTACGAGCAGTACTTC.

J is TRBJ1-2 and V is TRBV6-5, with no clear D. Germline CDR1 and CDR2: MNHEY and SVGAGI. The CDR3 has 10 amino acids. The V and J ends lost 6 bases and 5 bases respectively, with 4 bases between them. The CDR3 DNA sequence: TGTGCCAGCAGCCTGTATGGCTACACCTTC. Encoded protein: CASSLYGYTF.

This clone was seen once. The genes are TRBV7-3 and TRBJ2-1; the match to TRBD1 covers 10 bases. The junction had 10 bases not matched to a gene; V was cut back by 9 bases and J by 8 bases. Germline-derived CDR1 and CDR2 are SGHTA and FQGTGA. CDR3 length equals 14 residues. The CDR3 reads CASARDRGPYEQFF. The CDR3, as DNA: TGTGCCAGTGCCCGAGACAGGGGGCCCTATGAGCAGTTCTTC. The full variable domain, in which reference TRBV7-3 and TRBJ2-1 provide the parts outside the CDR3, is GAGVSQTPSNKVTEKGKYVELRCDPISGHTALYWYRQSLGQGPEFLIYFQGTGAADDSGLPNDRFFAVRPEGSVSTLKIQRTERGDSAVYLCASARDRGPYEQFFGPGTRLTVL.

Of note for this clone: Relative to the germline gene, one junction end is altered; a read error may explain this. J is TRBJ1-1 and V is TRBV7-2; 8 bases are shared with TRBD1. The CDR3 loop spans 15 amino acids. Germline V gene data show CDR1 as SGHTA and CDR2 as FQGNSA. CDR3: CASSFWQGANSEAFF. The DNA of the CDR3 is TGTGCCAGCAGCTTCTGGCAGGGGGCGAACTCTGAAGCTTTCTTT.

The chain recombines TRBV5-8 with TRBJ2-1; maybe TRBD1 (7 bases). CDR3 length equals 14 residues. Per germline, CDR1 SGHTS and CDR2 YDEGEE. V lost 4 bases, J lost 8 bases, and 16 bases lay in between. CDR3 coding DNA: TGTGCCAGCAGCCGGGGCAGGGGGGTCGATGAGCAGTTCTTC. Translating gives CASSRGRGVDEQFF.